The rows below give T cell receptor beta chains drawn from one sample of a study of hypomethylating agent response in myelodysplastic syndrome. Sequencing used immunoSEQ multiplex PCR; TCRdb keeps in-frame clones, though not all of them. The top ten clones hold more than 12% of a sample with over 5,000 clones, 87% of them seen once. This specimen was bone marrow, taken before or after starting hypomethylating agent treatment for myelodysplastic syndrome (not recorded which). These receptors all come from a human donor with myelodysplastic syndrome. The CDR3 runs from the conserved cysteine through the conserved F or W. The D gene is left open where the match is weak. Clone size is not always given. Where it is, it says once, few, many or a class for expanded clones.

TRBD1,-,TRBV30,TRBJ1-1,TGTGCCTGGAGTGTACAGGGGCCCACTGAAGCTTTCTTT,CAWSVQGPTEAFF
-,-,TRBV30,TRBJ1-1,TGTGCCTGGATGGGAGCCGTTGAAGCTTTCTTT,CAWMGAVEAFF
TRBD1,few,TRBV5-4,TRBJ1-6,TGTGCCAGCAGCCCCGGGGGGCAGGGGGTAAAATCACCCCTCCACTTT,CASSPGGQGVKSPLHF
-,-,TRBV5-1,TRBJ2-2,TGCGCCAGCAGCTTGTACCCGGGTGGAGGCACCGGGGAGCTGTTTTTT,CASSLYPGGGTGELFF
-,-,TRBV9,TRBJ2-3,TGTGCCAGCAATAGGGGGGGGACAGATACGCAGTATTTT,CASNRGGTDTQYF
-,-,TRBV20-1,TRBJ2-7,TGCAGTGCTAGCGCAGCCGCTGGGCAGTACTTC,CSASAAAGQYF
-,-,TRBV14,TRBJ1-2,TGTGCCAGCAGCCAAGGGGACAAACGATATGGCTACACCTTC,CASSQGDKRYGYTF
-,-,TRBV5-1,TRBJ2-2,TGCGCCAGCAGCTTGGGGTCTTCTAGAGGAGGTACCGGGGAGCTGTTTTTT,CASSLGSSRGGTGELFF
TRBD1,-,TRBV30,TRBJ1-5,TGTGCCTGGAGTGTACAGGGCCCAGGGGGGGATCAGCCCCAGCATTTT,CAWSVQGPGGDQPQHF
-,-,TRBV25-1,TRBJ1-6,TGTGCCAGCAGAGATCGTAGGGGAATCAATTCACCCCTCCACTTT,CASRDRRGINSPLHF
-,-,TRBV19,TRBJ1-6,TGTGCCTCACGAGACCCATCTGATTCACCCCTCCACTTT,CASRDPSDSPLHF
-,-,TRBV21-1,TRBJ1-4,TGTGCCAGCAGCGTTAAGGCGAGTAGCAGGGGTAGTGAAAAACTGTTTTTT,CASSVKASSRGSEKLFF
-,-,TRBV19,TRBJ1-6,TGTGCCAGTAGCGTCGACAGAAACTCCTATAATTCACCCCTCCACTTT,CASSVDRNSYNSPLHF
-,few,TRBV7-9,TRBJ1-6,TGTGCCAGCAGCTCGGGCCCTCCTCAGGCTTCACCCCTCCACTTT,CASSSGPPQASPLHF
-,-,TRBV11-2,TRBJ1-2,TGTGCCAGCAGCTTAAACCGGAACTATGGCTACACCTTC,CASSLNRNYGYTF
-,-,TRBV10-2,TRBJ2-5,TGCGCCAGGGGGCTTGGTGTTGAGACCCAGTACTTC,CARGLGVETQYF
-,-,TRBV19,TRBJ2-2,TGTGCCACTAAGACTAGTCAGAACACCGGGGAGCTGTTTTTT,CATKTSQNTGELFF
TRBD2,-,TRBV29-1,TRBJ2-3,TGCAGCGACGGGGGGAGCGCAGATACGCAGTATTTT,CSDGGSADTQYF
-,-,TRBV30,TRBJ1-6,TGTGCCTGGGACGGAGGTCCTGGGAATTCACCCCTCCACTTT,CAWDGGPGNSPLHF
-,-,TRBV7-8,TRBJ2-2,TGTGCCAGCAGCTTAAGTTTGGGATCTGGGACCGGGGAGCTGTTTTTT,CASSLSLGSGTGELFF
TRBD1,-,TRBV6-1,TRBJ1-1,TGTGCCAGCACAAGGGACAGGCGAATGAACACTGAAGCTTTCTTT,CASTRDRRMNTEAFF
TRBD1,-,TRBV18,TRBJ1-1,TGTGCCAGCTCACTCGACAGGGGCATGAACACTGAAGCTTTCTTT,CASSLDRGMNTEAFF
TRBD1,-,TRBV18,TRBJ1-6,TGTGCCAGCTCGCCGGGACAGGGGGTCGGCTCACCCCTCCACTTT,CASSPGQGVGSPLHF
-,once,TRBV9,TRBJ1-2,TGTGCCAGCAGCGCGAGAGGTGGCTACACCTTC,CASSARGGYTF
-,large,TRBV7-9,TRBJ1-2,TGTGCCAGCAGTGCACCCTTAGGAGGGGACTATGGCTACACCTTC,CASSAPLGGDYGYTF
TRBD1,-,TRBV30,TRBJ2-5,TGTGCCTGGAGCAGGGGGTACCAAGAGACCCAGTACTTC,CAWSRGYQETQYF
-,-,TRBV15,TRBJ1-6,TGTGCCACCAGCAGAGATCCAGGAGAGAATTCACCCCTCCACTTT,CATSRDPGENSPLHF
-,-,TRBV19,TRBJ2-3,TGTGCCAGTAGTCTCGGGGCAGCTGAGCAGTATTTT,CASSLGAAEQYF
TRBD1,-,TRBV2,TRBJ1-3,TGTGCCAGCAGTGTAGCGACAGGGGTGGCCGGAAACACCATATATTTT,CASSVATGVAGNTIYF
-,-,TRBV30,TRBJ2-5,TGTGCCTGGAGTCCCCAGGACAGACTTCAAGAGACCCAGTACTTC,CAWSPQDRLQETQYF
-,-,TRBV2,TRBJ2-7,TGTGCCAGCAGTCCCACAGGACCTCTTGCGGCCGAGCAGTACTTC,CASSPTGPLAAEQYF
-,-,TRBV19,TRBJ1-5,TGTGCCAGTAGTATCATTGGACAGTATAGCAATCAGCCCCAGCATTTT,CASSIIGQYSNQPQHF
-,-,TRBV5-4,TRBJ2-7,TGTGCCAGCAGCTTGTTGGGATACGAGCAGTACTTC,CASSLLGYEQYF
-,few,TRBV18,TRBJ1-1,TGTGCCAGCTCACCAGGGCAGCTTGAAGCTTTCTTT,CASSPGQLEAFF
-,-,TRBV9,TRBJ1-2,TGTGCCAGCAGCGTAGCCGCCGGGGGCCCTGGCTACACCTTC,CASSVAAGGPGYTF
-,-,TRBV18,TRBJ2-5,TGTGCCAGCTCACCTTGGGGACAAGAGACCCAGTACTTC,CASSPWGQETQYF
-,few,TRBV5-1,TRBJ2-7,TGCGCCAGCAGTCGGGAAGGGAGAGGGTACGAGCAGTACTTC,CASSREGRGYEQYF
-,few,TRBV18,TRBJ1-1,TGTGCCAGCTCACCTTACGAGGGACCCACTGAAGCTTTCTTT,CASSPYEGPTEAFF
-,-,TRBV4-3,TRBJ2-7,TGCGCCAGCAGCCAAGAAATTGGCCGCCCCAATTGGTTC,CASSQEIGRPNWF
TRBD2,-,TRBV5-1,TRBJ2-5,TGCGCCAGCAGCCCAGCGGGGGGGCCTGGTACGCCTGGGGGCCAAGAGACCCAGTACTTC,CASSPAGGPGTPGGQETQYF
-,-,TRBV5-4,TRBJ1-2,TGTGCCAGCAGCTTGGACTGGGGAGTAGGTGGCTACACCTTC,CASSLDWGVGGYTF
-,-,TRBV19,TRBJ2-5,TGTGCCAGTAGTATACGGCCGATGACGGACCAGTACTTC,CASSIRPMTDQYF
-,-,TRBV7-9,TRBJ2-1,TGTGCCAGCAGCTTAGACGGCTGGGGGGCTCGGGGCAATGAGCAGTTCTTC,CASSLDGWGARGNEQFF
TRBD1,-,TRBV29-1,TRBJ1-2,TGCAGCGCTGCCGGGACAGGTGGTGGAGACCTCTATGGCTACACCTTC,CSAAGTGGGDLYGYTF
-,once,TRBV7-9,TRBJ1-1,TGTGCCAGCAGCCAAGGAAGGTTTACTGAAGCTTTCTTT,CASSQGRFTEAFF
-,-,TRBV2,TRBJ2-3,TGTGCCAGCATGCTAGATACGCAGTATTTT,CASMLDTQYF
-,-,TRBV2,TRBJ2-1,TGTGCCAGCAGCAAGGGGGGGGTTAGCTCCTACAATGAGCAGTTCTTC,CASSKGGVSSYNEQFF
TRBD2,-,TRBV9,TRBJ2-1,TGTGCCAGCAGCGGGGGAACGGGGGGGCCCAAAGAGCAGTTCTTC,CASSGGTGGPKEQFF
-,-,TRBV6-5,TRBJ2-1,TGTGCCAGCAGTCCGACCTCCAATGAGCAGTTCTTC,CASSPTSNEQFF
-,-,TRBV5-4,TRBJ2-7,TGTGCCAGCAGCGGGGGGGACATGAAGTACTTC,CASSGGDMKYF
-,-,TRBV5-1,TRBJ2-7,TGCGCCAGCAGCTTGAACGCGGGTCCCATCTACGAGCAGTACTTC,CASSLNAGPIYEQYF
-,-,TRBV6-5,TRBJ2-3,TGTGCCAGCAGTTCTCGGGGGCAGGTCACAGATACGCAGTATTTT,CASSSRGQVTDTQYF
TRBD1,-,TRBV2,TRBJ2-3,TGTGCCAGCAGTGTTGACAGGGAGTTGGGCACAGATACGCAGTATTTT,CASSVDRELGTDTQYF
-,-,TRBV5-4,TRBJ2-6,TGTGCCAGCAGCGGGGACCTCTCTGGGGCCAACGTCCTGACTTTC,CASSGDLSGANVLTF
-,-,TRBV4-3,TRBJ2-3,TGCGCCAGCAGCCAAGATATAACCGAACCAGGTACGCAGTATTTT,CASSQDITEPGTQYF
-,-,TRBV4-1,TRBJ2-5,TGCGCCAGCAGCCAAGGGGGGGGCCCCCAAGAGACCCAGTACTTC,CASSQGGGPQETQYF
-,-,TRBV6-1,TRBJ1-2,TGTGCCAGCAGCGCCAGGGAATTCTATGGCTACACCTTC,CASSAREFYGYTF
-,-,TRBV9,TRBJ1-5,TGTGCCAGCAGCGCAGGCGGGGGTAGTGGACAGCCCCAGCATTTT,CASSAGGGSGQPQHF
TRBD2,-,TRBV5-1,TRBJ2-1,TGCGCCAGCAGCTGGACCCCGGGACTAGCGGCTAATGAGCAGTTCTTC,CASSWTPGLAANEQFF